This record concerns one TCR beta chain sequence. This specimen includes other DNA sequences encoding the same CDR3. In the original analysis: Researchers report that nucleated cell counts were estimated from reference gene primer amplification. Clones were sequenced by immunoSEQ multiplex PCR, and TCRdb holds only the in-frame ones, with some missing. That table supplies the V and J calls and clone size; D and trimming were determined from the DNA. The repertoire has approximately 200,000 clones, more than 70% of them found once; the top ten carry 15% to 20%. This specimen comes from a study of blood T cell repertoires in COVID-19. Whole-study context: Material from acute and convalescent COVID-19 was sourced from the United States, Italy and Spain. The cDNA or gDNA used as material had been derived from T cells, B-cell-depleted T cells, or PBMCs.

The sequenced sample consisted of peripheral blood. The clonotype comes from a person between 65 and 79 years old with COVID-19, enrolled during active disease.

Here the CDR3 reads CASSVSQYGYTF. The CDR3 DNA reads as TGTGCCAGCAGTGTCAGTCAATATGGCTACACCTTC. The chain joins TRBV2 to TRBJ1-2; D is undetermined. Trimming took off 4 bases at V and 5 bases at J, with 8 bases between the two ends. CDR1 and CDR2 from the germline V gene are SNHLY and FYNNEI. The CDR3 is 12 amino acids.